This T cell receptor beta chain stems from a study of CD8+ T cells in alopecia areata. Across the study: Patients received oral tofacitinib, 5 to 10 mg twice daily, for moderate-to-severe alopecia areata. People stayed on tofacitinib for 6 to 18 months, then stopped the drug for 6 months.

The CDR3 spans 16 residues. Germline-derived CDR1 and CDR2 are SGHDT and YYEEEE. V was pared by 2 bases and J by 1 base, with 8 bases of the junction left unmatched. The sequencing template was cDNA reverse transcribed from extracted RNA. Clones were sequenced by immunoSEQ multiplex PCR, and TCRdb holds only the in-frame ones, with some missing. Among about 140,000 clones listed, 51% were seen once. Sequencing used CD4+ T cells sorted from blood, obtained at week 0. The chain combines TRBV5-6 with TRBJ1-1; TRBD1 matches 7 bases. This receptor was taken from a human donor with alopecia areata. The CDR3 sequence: CASSFGIGTANTEAFF. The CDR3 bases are TGTGCCAGCAGCTTCGGGATTGGGACAGCGAACACTGAAGCTTTCTTT.